Below, 13 T cell receptor beta chains from the same sample are listed, as sequenced in a study of CD8 T cells in Susac syndrome. Reverse transcription of about 0.5 to 1 ug RNA used random hexamers. TCRdb reprocessed the immunoSEQ multiplex PCR reads via MiXCR and lists one record per CDR3 protein. The sample has some 77,000 distinct CDR3 sequences, approximately 93% seen once. Sequencing input: CD4+ T cells from PBMCs. Receptor source: a human donor with Susac syndrome.

This clonotype was recorded only once. The chain combines TRBV19 with TRBJ2-5; D assignment may be TRBD1 or TRBD2 (6 bases each). This CDR3 spans 14 amino acids. Germline values: CDR1 LNHDA, CDR2 SQIVND (reference sequence). V was trimmed by 4 bases and J by 4 bases, leaving 13 bases between them. DNA for the CDR3: TGTGCCAGTAGTAGGGGGGCTAGAGGAGAGACCCAGTACTTC. Protein: CASSRGARGETQYF.

This clonotype was seen just once. This CDR3 reads CASSSVSSLDEQYF. As DNA, the CDR3 is TGTGCCAGCTCATCTGTCTCCAGCCTCGACGAGCAGTACTTC. This sequence joins TRBV18 and TRBJ2-7; no reliable D call. The CDR3 runs 14 residues. Per the germline V gene, CDR1 is KGHSH and CDR2 is LQKENI. The V gene lost 5 bases and the J gene lost 5 bases, with 16 bases spanning the gap.

The chain couples TRBV20-1 to TRBJ2-3; 11 bases are a match to TRBD2. In germline, CDR1 is DFQATT, CDR2 SNEGSKA (reference sequence). The CDR3 is 15 residues long. The junction had 5 bases not matched to a gene; V was cut back by 1 base and J by 5 bases. The CDR3 region has the DNA TGCAGTGCTAGAGCTCTAGCGGGGGGACGAGATACGCAGTATTTT. Translating it yields CSARALAGGRDTQYF.

The V call is TRBV11-2, the J call TRBJ2-6, with D perhaps TRBD1 (5 bases). Per germline, CDR1 SGHAT and CDR2 FQNNGV. The CDR3 totals 17 residues. The V gene lost 5 bases and the J gene lost 0 bases, with 14 bases spanning the gap. CDR3 sequence (DNA): TGTGCCAGCAGCCCTCAGGGCGCAAGCTCTGGGGCCAACGTCCTGACTTTC. It codes for CASSPQGASSGANVLTF.

V usage is TRBV4-3 and J usage is TRBJ1-6; 8 nucleotides line up with TRBD1. V shed 4 bases and J 8 bases; nucleotides not matched to a gene: 7. CDR1 is LGHNA and CDR2 is YSLEER in the germline V gene. This CDR3 comprises 15 residues. CDR3 protein: CASSPGQGGDSPLHF. CDR3 nucleotide sequence: TGCGCCAGCAGCCCCGGACAGGGAGGCGATTCACCCCTCCACTTT.

The V call is TRBV9, the J call TRBJ1-6, with unresolved D. Germline values: CDR1 SGDLS, CDR2 YYNGEE. The CDR3 length is 13 residues. Deletions cut 1 base from V and 10 bases from J, with 9 bases between. The CDR3 here is CASSVKGESPLHF. The CDR3 nucleotides are TGTGCCAGCAGCGTAAAAGGTGAATCACCCCTCCACTTT.

V is TRBV3-1 and J is TRBJ1-5; D unresolved. The germline V gene has CDR1 LGHDT and CDR2 YNNKEL (reference sequence). V lost 4 bases and J 4 bases, leaving 11 bases between the germline ends. The CDR3 totals 14 residues. The DNA for the CDR3 is TGTGCCAGCAGCCCAGGACTGGTGAATCAGCCCCAGCATTTT. It is translated as CASSPGLVNQPQHF. Based on the CDR3 plus reference TRBV3-1 and TRBJ1-5, the full variable domain is DTAVSQTPKYLVTQMGNDKSIKCEQNLGHDTMYWYKQDSKKFLKIMFSYNNKELIINETVPNRFSPKSPDKAHLNLHINSLELGDSAVYFCASSPGLVNQPQHFGDGTRLSIL.

The V call is TRBV28, the J call TRBJ1-2; TRBD1 might be the D (6 bases). Germline CDR1 reads MDHEN; CDR2 reads SYDVKM. The CDR3 contains 15 residues. V lost 4 bases, J lost 1 base, and 13 bases lay in between. The CDR3 DNA reads as TGTGCCAGCAGTTCACAGGGCTACCTTAACTATGGCTACACCTTC. This gives the protein CASSSQGYLNYGYTF.

CDR3: CASKNDRNPQETQYF. DNA for the CDR3: TGTGCCAGCAAAAATGACAGAAATCCACAAGAGACCCAGTACTTC. J is TRBJ2-5 and V is TRBV2; D might be TRBD1 (5 bases). The CDR3 consists of 15 residues. CDR1 and CDR2 (germline): SNHLY, FYNNEI. Trimming left V 7 bases short and J 2 bases short, with 17 bases between.

Comment on this clonotype: This is likely a read error, given that the CDR3 carries no conserved phenylalanine or tryptophan at its end. V gene TRBV24-1 combines with J gene TRBJ1-4, with 7 nucleotides matching TRBD1. CDR1 and CDR2 (germline): KGHDR, SFDVKD. The CDR3 contains 14 residues. V trimming: 4 bases; J trimming: 8 bases; junction bases outside the gene matches: 6. The CDR3 protein is CATSESGGGEKLFL. In DNA form, the CDR3 reads TGTGCCACCAGTGAGTCAGGGGGAGGCGAAAAACTGTTTCTT.

V and J are TRBV28 and TRBJ1-2; D gene unclear. The germline V gene has CDR1 MDHEN and CDR2 SYDVKM. Trimming stripped 4 bases from V and 2 bases from J, with 5 bases between. The CDR3 has 12 residues. CDR3 amino acids: CASSSYNYGYTF. CDR3 sequence (DNA): TGTGCCAGCAGTTCCTACAACTATGGCTACACCTTC.

The chain recombines TRBV20-1 with TRBJ1-4, with D uncertain. V was shortened by 3 bases and J by 8 bases, with 10 bases between the two germline ends. Germline V gene sequence: CDR1 DFQATT, CDR2 SNEGSKA (reference sequence). This CDR3 is built from 12 residues. The CDR3 region is CSASPGGEKLFF. The CDR3 coding sequence is TGCAGTGCTAGCCCAGGAGGGGAAAAACTGTTTTTT.

The genes are TRBV19 and TRBJ2-4, with a weak D call TRBD1 (6 bases). Germline V lookup: CDR1 LNHDA, CDR2 SQIVND (reference sequence). CDR3 length: 16 residues. V was trimmed by 9 bases and J by 0 bases, leaving 18 bases between them. The CDR3, as DNA: TGTGCCAGCCTAACACAGGGAAGGCTAGCCAAAAACATTCAGTACTTC. It yields the protein CASLTQGRLAKNIQYF. The full variable domain, its missing parts supplied by reference TRBV19 and TRBJ2-4, is DGGITQSPKYLFRKEGQNVTLSCEQNLNHDAMYWYRQDPGQGLRLIYYSQIVNDFQKGDIAEGYSVSREKKESFPLTVTSAQKNPTAFYLCASLTQGRLAKNIQYFGAGTRLSVL.